The next 29 T cell receptor beta chains were all read from a single sample in a study of T-cell reconstitution after alpha-beta-depleted transplantation in children. Construction of the TCRbeta library involved unique molecular identifiers. TCRdb re-derived calls from the PCR reads in MiXCR, one entry per CDR3 protein. In the table there are around 410,000 distinct CDR3 sequences, approximately 11% of which are singletons. Specimen: PBMCs from the stem cell graft donor, collected from the stem cell graft. The origin of the receptors is a human donor who donated a stem cell graft to a child with acute myeloid leukemia.

This clonotype was counted many times. This sequence joins TRBV29-1 and TRBJ1-2; D is possibly TRBD1 (5 bases). Deletions cut 3 bases from V and 4 bases from J, with 15 bases between. This CDR3 is 14 amino acids long. CDR1 SQVTM and CDR2 ANQGSEA come from the germline V gene. The CDR3 coding sequence is TGCAGCGTTGATCGGGACCTGATCCGCTATGGCTACACCTTC. Protein sequence: CSVDRDLIRYGYTF.

This clonotype has a count of ten or more. This chain uses TRBV20-1 with TRBJ1-6; D is undetermined. The V end lost 2 bases, the J end lost 6 bases, and 11 bases lay between the germline ends. The CDR3 consists of 14 residues. Germline assignment: CDR1 DFQATT and CDR2 SNEGSKA (reference sequence). The DNA for the CDR3 is TGCAGTGCTAGACCACAGTTCCCTAATTCACCCCTCCACTTT. This encodes CSARPQFPNSPLHF.

This clonotype was seen a handful of times. This chain uses TRBV11-2 with TRBJ2-6; 9 bases are shared with TRBD2. This CDR3 spans 18 amino acids. J gave up 0 bases and V 7 bases, and 10 bases lay outside the gene matches. The germline V gene encodes CDR1 SGHAT and CDR2 FQNNGV. CDR3 sequence (DNA): TGTGCCAGCAAGTGGACTAGCGACGTGCTCTCTGGGGCCAACGTCCTGACTTTC. Translated: CASKWTSDVLSGANVLTF.

In this sample, this clonotype turned up a few times. The chain uses TRBV2 and TRBJ2-1; D is perhaps TRBD1 (6 bases). Germline assignment: CDR1 SNHLY and CDR2 FYNNEI. V lost 5 bases, J lost 6 bases, and 11 bases lay in between. The CDR3 loop spans 13 amino acids. The CDR3 nucleotides read TGTGCCAGCAGTTTCGGACAGCCCAATGAGCAGTTCTTC. It yields the protein CASSFGQPNEQFF.

This clonotype was recorded a few times. The chain uses TRBV29-1 and TRBJ2-2; D ambiguous. With 4 bases removed from V and 5 bases from J, the gap between germline ends came to 5 bases. The CDR3 spans 11 residues. Germline V lookup: CDR1 SQVTM, CDR2 ANQGSEA. DNA of the CDR3: TGCAGCGTTGGAAAAACCGGGGAGCTGTTTTTT. Translated: CSVGKTGELFF.

V usage is TRBV19 and J usage is TRBJ1-5; D call uncertain. The CDR3 spans 12 residues. The germline gives CDR1 LNHDA, CDR2 SQIVND (reference sequence). Trimming took off 6 bases at V and 4 bases at J, with 7 bases between the two ends. The CDR3 region has the DNA TGTGCCAGTAGCCTAATAAATCAGCCCCAGCATTTT. Its translation is CASSLINQPQHF.

In its sample, this clonotype was seen many times. The CDR3 protein is CASSSGLLYEQYF. CDR3 sequence (DNA): TGTGCCAGCAGTTCCGGACTCCTCTACGAGCAGTACTTC. V is TRBV12-3 or TRBV12-4 and J is TRBJ2-7; possible D gene TRBD2, 5 bases. There are 13 residues in the CDR3. The V and J ends lost 4 bases and 3 bases respectively, with 10 bases between them.

Ten or more counts support this clonotype. V gene TRBV3-1 combines with J gene TRBJ1-3; no definite D call. The CDR3 is 14 amino acids. V was pared by 2 bases and J by 0 bases, with 5 bases between. Per the germline V gene, CDR1 is LGHDT and CDR2 is YNNKEL (reference sequence). The CDR3: CASSQQFSGNTIYF. The CDR3 DNA reads TGTGCCAGCAGCCAACAATTCTCTGGAAACACCATATATTTT.

A few counts support this clonotype. The chain is built from TRBV29-1 and TRBJ2-3; D is uncertain. CDR3 length equals 12 residues. Germline V lookup: CDR1 SQVTM, CDR2 ANQGSEA. V was shortened by 0 bases and J by 2 bases, with 3 bases between the two germline ends. The CDR3 nucleotides read TGCAGCGTTGAAGATCACACAGATACGCAGTATTTT. This sequence encodes CSVEDHTDTQYF.

V usage is TRBV7-9 and J usage is TRBJ1-4; 7 bases fit TRBD1. The V and J ends lost 4 bases and 3 bases, in that order; junction bases with no gene match: 5. Germline CDR1 is SEHNR and CDR2 is FQNEAQ (reference sequence). The CDR3 is 15 residues long. In DNA, the CDR3 is TGTGCCAGCAGCTCCAAGGGACAGCCTAATGAAAAACTGTTTTTT. Its protein is CASSSKGQPNEKLFF. Supplemented by reference TRBV7-9 and TRBJ1-4, the full variable domain reads DTGVSQNPRHKITKRGQNVTFRCDPISEHNRLYWYRQTLGQGPEFLTYFQNEAQLEKSRLLSDRFSAERPKGSFSTLEIQRTEQGDSAMYLCASSSKGQPNEKLFFGSGTQLSVL.

This clonotype was seen more than once but under ten times. The gene calls are TRBV20-1 and TRBJ2-5; D is unresolved. Germline assignment: CDR1 DFQATT and CDR2 SNEGSKA (reference sequence). V gave up 3 bases and J gave up 0 bases, with 14 bases separating them. The CDR3 totals 15 residues. Written as DNA, the CDR3 is TGCAGTGCTAGCGGGTCGAACTCCGACCAAGAGACCCAGTACTTC. It translates to CSASGSNSDQETQYF.

CDR3 sequence (DNA): TGTGCCAGCAGCCACAGGACTAGCGGGATGTACGAGCAGTTCTTC. It codes for CASSHRTSGMYEQFF. The chain links TRBV7-2 to TRBJ2-1; 12 bases fit TRBD2. The V and J ends lost 5 bases and 10 bases, in that order; junction bases with no gene match: 9. CDR3 length: 15 amino acids. Germline CDR1 SGHTA, CDR2 FQGNSA.

CDR3 sequence reads: CSVKTGSSEKLFF. Here the CDR3 DNA reads TGCAGTGTTAAGACAGGGTCGTCGGAAAAACTGTTTTTT. The J gene is TRBJ1-4, the V gene TRBV20-1; 7 bases fit TRBD1. The CDR3 loop spans 13 amino acids. V lost 7 bases to trimming and J lost 8 bases; unmatched junction nucleotides: 10. CDR1 is DFQATT and CDR2 is SNEGSKA in the germline V gene (reference sequence).

The V call is TRBV27, the J call TRBJ1-3; D possibly corresponds to TRBD1 (5 bases). The CDR3 has 15 amino acids. The germline gives CDR1 MNHEY, CDR2 SMNVEV (reference sequence). V was clipped by 5 bases and J by 2 bases, with 13 bases between them. As DNA, the CDR3 is TGTGCCAGCAGTAGACAGCTCGGGCCTGGAAACACCATATATTTT. It is translated as CASSRQLGPGNTIYF.

This clonotype was counted only a few times. V gene TRBV20-1 combines with J gene TRBJ2-3; 9 nucleotides line up with TRBD2. V gave up 4 bases and J gave up 1 base; unmatched junction bases: 3. CDR3 length: 14 residues. Germline V gives CDR1 DFQATT, CDR2 SNEGSKA (reference sequence). CDR3 coding DNA: TGCAGTGCTACTAGCGGGGATGGCACAGATACGCAGTATTTT. Encoded protein: CSATSGDGTDTQYF.

This clonotype has at least ten counts. The rearrangement uses TRBV4-3 and TRBJ1-2, with a weak D call TRBD1 (6 bases). Per the germline V gene, CDR1 is LGHNA and CDR2 is YSLEER. The CDR3 consists of 13 residues. V gave up 4 bases and J gave up 3 bases, with 9 bases separating them. As DNA, the CDR3 is TGCGCCAGCAGCCCACAGGGTTACTATGGCTACACCTTC. This codes for CASSPQGYYGYTF.

This chain links TRBV4-2 with TRBJ1-6; tentatively, D is TRBD1 (5 bases). The V gene lost 1 base and the J gene lost 3 bases, with 10 bases spanning the gap. Germline CDR1 LGHNA, CDR2 YNFKEQ. This CDR3 spans 16 amino acids. The chain's CDR3 is CASSQGGSGYNSPLHF. DNA of the CDR3: TGTGCCAGCAGCCAAGGGGGGTCGGGCTATAATTCACCCCTCCACTTT.

In this sample, this clonotype turned up a few times. The chain combines TRBV18 with TRBJ2-1; TRBD2 is a possible D gene (7 bases). Trimming left V 1 base short and J 6 bases short, with 10 bases between. The CDR3 contains 14 residues. Germline V gene sequence: CDR1 KGHSH, CDR2 LQKENI. The CDR3 DNA reads TGTGCCAGCTCACCACTCGGGGGGCTCAATGAGCAGTTCTTC. Translation: CASSPLGGLNEQFF.

This chain connects TRBV12-3 or TRBV12-4 to TRBJ2-1; 7 nucleotides align to TRBD2. With V trimmed by 0 bases and J by 9 bases, 8 bases remained unmatched. The CDR3 runs to 15 residues. Here the CDR3 reads CASSLAGGPGGEQFF. CDR3 bases: TGTGCCAGCAGTTTAGCGGGAGGGCCAGGTGGTGAGCAGTTCTTC.

This clonotype appeared a few times. The V call is TRBV6-5, the J call TRBJ2-1; TRBD2 agrees at 9 bases. CDR3 length: 15 amino acids. Germline V gene data show CDR1 as MNHEY and CDR2 as SVGAGI. V was pared by 1 base and J by 10 bases, with 8 bases of the junction left unmatched. The CDR3 DNA reads TGTGCCAGCAGTTACTTGGGACTAGCCGACGGGGAGCAGTTCTTC. Its protein product is CASSYLGLADGEQFF.

This clonotype was recorded a few times. The J gene is TRBJ2-3, the V gene TRBV7-2; TRBD1 matches at 7 bases. Germline V gives CDR1 SGHTA, CDR2 FQGNSA. CDR3 length: 14 residues. With V trimmed by 10 bases and J by 0 bases, 7 bases remained unmatched. The CDR3 DNA sequence: TGTGCCACCAGACCGGGACAGAGCACAGATACGCAGTATTTT. Protein product: CATRPGQSTDTQYF.

This clonotype was observed a few times. The V gene is TRBV7-2, the J gene TRBJ1-3; weak D call: TRBD1 (6 bases). Trimming cost V 5 bases and J 4 bases, with 21 bases left between them. The CDR3 sequence is 17 residues long. Looked up from germline, CDR1 is SGHTA and CDR2 is FQGNSA. CDR3 amino acids: CASSKRGGTRDGNTIYF. Here the CDR3 DNA reads TGTGCCAGCAGCAAGAGGGGGGGCACTAGGGACGGAAACACCATATATTTT.

The chain joins TRBV7-2 to TRBJ1-2; D remains unclear. The V gene's germline CDR1 is SGHTA and CDR2 FQGNSA. The CDR3 contains 14 residues. With 2 bases removed from V and 4 bases from J, the gap between germline ends came to 11 bases. The CDR3 reads CASSLKPGSYGYTF. In DNA, the CDR3 is TGTGCCAGCAGCTTAAAACCGGGATCCTATGGCTACACCTTC. Full variable domain (rest looked up from reference TRBV7-2 and TRBJ1-2): GAGVSQSPSNKVTEKGKDVELRCDPISGHTALYWYRQSLGQGLEFLIYFQGNSAPDKSGLPSDRFSAERTGGSVSTLTIQRTQQEDSAVYLCASSLKPGSYGYTFGSGTRLTVV.

This clonotype was seen a few times. This chain connects TRBV20-1 to TRBJ2-3; D gene unclear. Trimming took 5 bases from V and 3 from J, leaving 21 bases between them. CDR1 is DFQATT and CDR2 is SNEGSKA in the germline V gene (reference sequence). This CDR3 has 16 residues. CDR3 nucleotide sequence: TGCAGTGCTGCCCGAGGTTCAGGTGTCGGGACAGATACGCAGTATTTT. Encoded protein: CSAARGSGVGTDTQYF.

V usage is TRBV7-2 and J usage is TRBJ2-1; possibly TRBD2 for D (6 bases). From germline, CDR1 is SGHTA and CDR2 FQGNSA. Trimming took off 0 bases at V and 6 bases at J, with 15 bases between the two ends. The CDR3 runs 16 residues. The CDR3 protein is CASSLAGLRNLNEQFF. For the CDR3, the DNA is TGTGCCAGCAGCTTAGCCGGACTAAGAAACCTCAATGAGCAGTTCTTC.

The V gene is TRBV12-3 or TRBV12-4, the J gene TRBJ2-1; the D is unclear. There are 14 residues in the CDR3. V gave up 6 bases and J gave up 3 bases, with 12 bases separating them. The CDR3 loop is CASRGGVDYNEQFF. The DNA of the CDR3 is TGTGCCAGCAGGGGCGGAGTAGACTACAATGAGCAGTTCTTC.

The gene calls are TRBV7-2 and TRBJ1-4; the D gene is possibly TRBD1 (5 bases). The length of the CDR3 is 14 residues. Trimming pared 5 bases from V and 6 bases from J, leaving 13 bases between. CDR1 and CDR2 (germline): SGHTA, FQGNSA. CDR3 loop: CASSAAWGDEKLFF. As DNA, the CDR3 is TGTGCCAGCAGCGCTGCGTGGGGGGATGAAAAACTGTTTTTT.

The chain links TRBV15 to TRBJ1-2, with 9 positions matching TRBD1. V gave up 4 bases and J gave up 0 bases; unmatched junction bases: 12. The CDR3 spans 18 residues. CDR1 and CDR2 from the germline V gene are LNHNV and YYDKDF (reference sequence). CDR3 DNA sequence: TGTGCCACCAGCACATACACCGGGACAGGGTTTTCTAACTATGGCTACACCTTC. This translates into CATSTYTGTGFSNYGYTF.

This clonotype turned up a few times. The V gene is TRBV2, the J gene TRBJ2-1; tentatively, D is TRBD1 (7 bases). In germline, CDR1 is SNHLY, CDR2 FYNNEI. The CDR3 is 15 amino acids. Trimming took 8 bases from V and 1 from J, leaving 15 bases between them. As DNA, the CDR3 is TGTGCCAGCTTTCCTTCAGGGGGGTCCTACAATGAGCAGTTCTTC. This sequence encodes CASFPSGGSYNEQFF.